This TCR beta chain was recovered during a study of response to subunit inactivated influenza vaccine (dated by TCRdb to the late 2010s). Regarding the complete study: Deep quantitative T cell receptor repertoire profiling was used in the study to track responses to a trivalent subunit inactivated influenza vaccine.

Results and caveats for the whole study, not just this receptor: The authors proposed that each seasonal influenza vaccination may bring in only a limited number of new T cells.

This clonotype came up many times. There is no known antigen for this receptor. Base quality data are lacking; no much larger clone is found one base away. Libraries came from RT-PCR. The sequencer listed for this sample is Illumina HiSeq 2500. The raw public reads went through TCRdb reprocessing: fastp at Q25, MiXCR clone calling, in-frame beta chains kept. Under each unique CDR3 protein, matching rows form one entry showing the most common genes and DNA. The sample profile shows 500,000 or so distinct CDR3 sequences; about 15% of them were found once. The ten largest clones add up to roughly 3% of the sample. V ends up 2 bases short and J 9 bases short, with an unmatched junction base count of 5. The CDR3 covers 13 residues, taking in both the cysteine and the phenylalanine. Only CDR3 DNA is held: 39 bases, read in frame from base 1. The germline V gene gives CDR1 as SGHRS and CDR2 as YFSETQ.

The sequence was obtained from a man between 45 and 75 years old who received an inactivated influenza vaccine. Donor details come from another sample of the same person, matched by shared clones. The sequencing used CD4+ T cells sorted from PBMCs, collected roughly 24 months after vaccination. This chain is built from TRBV5-1 and TRBJ2-1, with TRBD1 identical over 7 junction bases. At the DNA level, the sequence is TGCGCCAGCAGCTTTTCAGGGGGTGGTGAGCAGTTCTTC. Its amino acids are CASSFSGGGEQFF. The CDR3 plus the reference TRBV5-1 and TRBJ2-1 genes for the other parts give the full variable domain: KAGVTQTPRYLIKTRGQQVTLSCSPISGHRSVSWYQQTPGQGLQFLFEYFSETQRNKGNFPGRFSGRQFSNSRSEMNVSTLELGDSALYLCASSFSGGGEQFFGPGTRLTVL.